The 27 T cell receptor beta chains presented below share a single source sample, sequenced in a study of T cell responses to AZD1222 COVID-19 vaccine. This table comes from immunoSEQ multiplex PCR, and its TCRdb copy is limited to in-frame clones, with some not included. The sample holds roughly 140,000 clones, roughly 88% seen once. The input for sequencing was peripheral blood, taken on day 0 of AZD1222 vaccination. Source of these receptors: an adult in good health.

CDR3 coding DNA: TGCGCCAGCAGCGGGCGGGGACAGTCATTCGACTATGGCTACACCTTC. This gives the protein CASSGRGQSFDYGYTF. The chain recombines TRBV5-1 with TRBJ1-2; 7 bases are shared with TRBD1. V was pared by 4 bases and J by 3 bases, with 12 bases of the junction left unmatched. Germline V gene data show CDR1 as SGHRS and CDR2 as YFSETQ. The length of the CDR3 is 16 residues.

The chain joins TRBV5-5 to TRBJ1-2; 7 bases fit TRBD1. The ends lost 5 bases at V and 6 bases at J; junction bases unmatched: 10. This CDR3 is 14 amino acids long. Germline lookup yields CDR1 SGHKS and CDR2 YYEKEE (reference sequence). The CDR3 nucleotides read TGTGCCAGCAGTCACCGGGGCAGGGGGAATGGCTACACCTTC. Its protein product is CASSHRGRGNGYTF.

This chain joins TRBV29-1 and TRBJ2-5, with 10 bases fitting TRBD2. The V and J ends lost 6 bases and 0 bases, in that order; junction bases with no gene match: 10. In germline, CDR1 is SQVTM, CDR2 ANQGSEA. The length of the CDR3 is 16 residues. The chain's CDR3 is CSVRLAGGWDQETQYF. For the CDR3, the DNA is TGCAGCGTGCGATTAGCGGGAGGTTGGGACCAAGAGACCCAGTACTTC.

J is TRBJ1-2 and V is TRBV10-3; D remains unclear. The CDR3 totals 13 residues. Trimming took 0 bases from V and 6 from J, leaving 8 bases between them. Per the germline V gene, CDR1 is ENHRY and CDR2 is SYGVKD. Written as DNA, the CDR3 is TGTGCCATCAGTGAGTCGGGTCGGGATGGCTACACCTTC. Residues: CAISESGRDGYTF.

The gene calls are TRBV12-3 or TRBV12-4 and TRBJ1-5; D not certain. The CDR3 runs to 13 residues. The V gene lost 3 bases and the J gene lost 5 bases, with 8 bases spanning the gap. The CDR3 DNA is TGTGCCAGCAGTTTCCAGTTATATCAGCCCCAGCATTTT. It translates to CASSFQLYQPQHF.

This clone was seen just once. This rearrangement joins TRBV25-1 to TRBJ2-2; D may be TRBD1 or TRBD2 (5 bases each). V shed 6 bases and J shed 6 bases, with 11 bases lying between them. CDR1 is MGHDK and CDR2 is SYGVNS in the germline V gene. This CDR3 contains 13 residues. In DNA form, the CDR3 reads TGTGCCAGCAGAATTGAGGGGCCCGGGGAGCTGTTTTTT. Protein: CASRIEGPGELFF.

The chain has TRBV27 and TRBJ1-1; D not certain. V was trimmed by 5 bases and J by 1 base, leaving 11 bases between them. Germline values: CDR1 MNHEY, CDR2 SMNVEV (reference sequence). The CDR3 consists of 14 residues. CDR3 sequence (DNA): TGTGCCAGCAGTCCCGGACCTGAGAACACTGAAGCTTTCTTT. Protein sequence: CASSPGPENTEAFF.

This chain links TRBV24-1 with TRBJ1-2; 7 bases agree with TRBD1. Germline CDR1 and CDR2: KGHDR and SFDVKD. The length of the CDR3 is 14 residues. J gave up 2 bases and V 4 bases, and 3 bases lay outside the gene matches. In nucleotides, the CDR3 is TGTGCCACCAGTGACAGACAGGGAAACTATGGCTACACCTTC. Encoded protein: CATSDRQGNYGYTF.

The genes are TRBV6-5 and TRBJ2-1; no definite D call. There are 14 residues in the CDR3. V was clipped by 4 bases and J by 9 bases, with 16 bases between them. Germline V gene lookup returns CDR1 MNHEY and CDR2 SVGAGI. The CDR3 sequence is CASSSRTSSGEQFF. Written as DNA, the CDR3 is TGTGCCAGCAGTTCCCGGACCTCCTCCGGTGAGCAGTTCTTC.

The chain carries TRBV19 and TRBJ2-7, with D hard to call. The CDR3 is made up of 13 amino acids. Germline V gives CDR1 LNHDA, CDR2 SQIVND (reference sequence). V lost 4 bases to trimming and J lost 0 bases, with 7 bases between them. The CDR3: CASSTQDSYEQYF. CDR3 in DNA: TGTGCCAGTAGTACCCAGGACTCCTACGAGCAGTACTTC.

On this clone itself: The sample has other DNA sequences that encode this CDR3 too. The CDR3 loop is CASRDGSYYGYTF. In nucleotides, the CDR3 is TGTGCCAGCAGAGACGGGAGTTACTATGGCTACACCTTC. The chain employs TRBV27 and TRBJ1-2; no clear D. This CDR3 has 13 amino acids. CDR1 is MNHEY and CDR2 is SMNVEV in the germline V gene (reference sequence). The V and J ends lost 6 bases and 3 bases respectively, with 11 bases between them.

The V and J genes are TRBV6-1 and TRBJ1-1; possibly TRBD1 for D (6 bases). The CDR3 covers 14 residues. Deletions cut 2 bases from V and 7 bases from J, with 14 bases between. The germline V gene encodes CDR1 MNHNS and CDR2 SASEGT. The CDR3 loop is CASSEFQGPFEAFF. In DNA, the CDR3 is TGTGCCAGCAGTGAATTTCAGGGGCCCTTTGAAGCTTTCTTT.

V is TRBV7-2 and J is TRBJ2-7; a possible D gene is TRBD2 (6 bases). The CDR3 has 13 residues. Trimming removed 0 bases from V and 11 bases from J, with 14 bases in between. CDR1 is SGHTA and CDR2 is FQGNSA in the germline V gene. CDR3 sequence: CASSLAESSGEYF. The CDR3 DNA sequence: TGTGCCAGCAGCTTAGCGGAGAGTAGCGGAGAGTACTTC.

J is TRBJ2-3 and V is TRBV10-3; 7 bases agree with TRBD1. This CDR3 has 14 amino acids. Per germline, CDR1 ENHRY and CDR2 SYGVKD. Unmatched junction bases numbered 11, after V lost 10 bases and J lost 4 bases. The CDR3 sequence: CATTGGQGADTQYF. CDR3 DNA: TGTGCCACTACCGGTGGTCAGGGGGCAGATACGCAGTATTTT.

J is TRBJ1-2 and V is TRBV7-2, with D tentatively TRBD1 (6 bases). There are 13 residues in the CDR3. The V gene lost 3 bases and the J gene lost 9 bases, with 14 bases spanning the gap. From germline, CDR1 is SGHTA and CDR2 FQGNSA. The CDR3 reads CASSFRGTVSYTF. The CDR3 bases are TGTGCCAGCAGCTTCAGGGGTACTGTCAGCTACACCTTC.

This chain joins TRBV30 and TRBJ1-3, with D possibly TRBD1 on 6 matching bases. Looked up from germline, CDR1 is GTSNPN and CDR2 is SVGIG (reference sequence). V lost 0 bases to trimming and J lost 0 bases, with 9 bases between them. The CDR3 totals 15 residues. In DNA form, the CDR3 reads TGTGCCTGGAGTGTGATACAGGGCTCTGGAAACACCATATATTTT. Translating it yields CAWSVIQGSGNTIYF.

This rearrangement joins TRBV19 to TRBJ1-5, with TRBD1 matching over 7 bases. The CDR3 is 14 residues long. Trimming took 7 bases from V and 5 from J; bases not matched to a gene: 8. The germline gives CDR1 LNHDA, CDR2 SQIVND (reference sequence). The DNA for the CDR3 is TGTGCCAGTATAAGTCGACAGGGTGATCAGCCCCAGCATTTT. It yields the protein CASISRQGDQPQHF.

The rearrangement joins TRBV28 to TRBJ1-2; perhaps TRBD1 as D (5 bases). V lost 4 bases and J 4 bases, leaving 16 bases between the germline ends. CDR3 length equals 15 residues. The germline gives CDR1 MDHEN, CDR2 SYDVKM. The CDR3 reads CASSSEGTLFYGYTF. The CDR3 nucleotides read TGTGCCAGCAGTTCCGAGGGGACCCTTTTCTATGGCTACACCTTC.

The chain carries TRBV7-6 and TRBJ1-5; D gene uncertain. Trimming left V 4 bases short and J 5 bases short, with 6 bases between. CDR1 is SGHVS, CDR2 FNYEAQ, per germline. The CDR3 has 12 residues. The chain's CDR3 is CASSSGDQPQHF. For the CDR3, the DNA is TGTGCCAGCAGCTCCGGGGATCAGCCCCAGCATTTT.

V is TRBV14 and J is TRBJ2-2; tentative D call: TRBD2 (6 bases). Germline V gene data show CDR1 as SGHDN and CDR2 as FVKESK. Between the trimmed V and J ends, which lost 4 bases and 6 bases, there was a span of 15 bases. The CDR3 consists of 15 residues. CDR3 in DNA: TGTGCCAGCAGCCGCGGGATGGTGGGGGCCGGGGAGCTGTTTTTT. This encodes CASSRGMVGAGELFF.

Remarks on this clone: Other DNA sequences of this sample code for an identical CDR3. The V and J genes are TRBV10-2 and TRBJ1-5; D might be TRBD1 (6 bases). Germline V gives CDR1 WSHSY, CDR2 SAAADI. With 3 bases removed from V and 2 bases from J, the gap between germline ends came to 11 bases. The CDR3 has 15 amino acids. The CDR3 DNA reads TGCGCCAGCAGTGAAGGGGGGCATGGCAATCAGCCCCAGCATTTT. Its translation: CASSEGGHGNQPQHF.

This chain joins TRBV12-3 or TRBV12-4 and TRBJ1-2; D perhaps matches TRBD1 (6 bases). The V end was cut by 6 bases, the J end by 7 bases, with 9 bases between. The CDR3 spans 11 residues. Written as DNA, the CDR3 is TGTGCCAGCAGGGACAGATCTGGCTACACCTTC. Amino acids: CASRDRSGYTF.

The chain has TRBV10-2 and TRBJ2-1, with TRBD1 matching 9 bases. Germline CDR1 is WSHSY and CDR2 is SAAADI. CDR3 size: 13 residues. The V and J ends lost 8 bases and 7 bases, in that order; junction bases with no gene match: 6. The CDR3 loop reads CASLRDRANEQFF. The CDR3 bases are TGCGCCAGCCTGCGGGACAGGGCGAATGAGCAGTTCTTC.

The rearrangement joins TRBV28 to TRBJ1-2; maybe TRBD1 (5 bases). CDR1 and CDR2 from the germline V gene are MDHEN and SYDVKM. This CDR3 region has 12 residues. Trimming took 5 bases from V and 4 from J, leaving 8 bases between them. This CDR3 is CASSPDSYGYTF. In DNA, the CDR3 is TGTGCCAGCAGTCCCGACAGCTATGGCTACACCTTC.

The chain uses TRBV13 and TRBJ1-6; D is possibly TRBD1 (5 bases). The CDR3 has 15 residues. Germline V gene sequence: CDR1 PRHDT, CDR2 FYEKMQ (reference sequence). Trimming cost V 5 bases and J 1 base, with 9 bases left between them. Here the CDR3 DNA reads TGTGCCAGCAGCCTACGGACATCCTATAATTCACCCCTCCACTTT. Amino acid sequence: CASSLRTSYNSPLHF.

This clone was recorded once. Other DNA sequences in the sample encode the same CDR3. The genes are TRBV18 and TRBJ2-5, with no clear D. CDR3 size: 13 residues. V was clipped by 6 bases and J by 0 bases, with 8 bases between them. Looked up from germline, CDR1 is KGHSH and CDR2 is LQKENI. The CDR3 spells CASSPTYQETQYF. For the CDR3, the DNA is TGTGCCAGCTCTCCTACGTACCAAGAGACCCAGTACTTC. Based on the CDR3 plus reference TRBV18 and TRBJ2-5, the full variable domain is NAGVMQNPRHLVRRRGQEARLRCSPMKGHSHVYWYRQLPEEGLKFMVYLQKENIIDESGMPKERFSAEFPKEGPSILRIQQVVRGDSAAYFCASSPTYQETQYFGPGTRLLVL.

The chain links TRBV10-3 to TRBJ2-3; 10 nucleotides match TRBD2. The CDR3 is 15 amino acids. Germline trimming cut 4 bases from V and 4 bases from J; bases unmatched to any gene: 5. Germline CDR1 reads ENHRY; CDR2 reads SYGVKD. This CDR3 reads CAISGGAGGPDTQYF. CDR3 in DNA: TGTGCCATCAGTGGAGGAGCGGGAGGGCCAGATACGCAGTATTTT.